This T cell receptor beta chain was captured by sequencing in a study of control samples from healthy donors and cancer patients (dated by TCRdb to 2018 to 2021). The library was built by means of the immunoSEQ multiplex PCR assay. TCRdb re-hosts the immuneACCESS table, in-frame sequences only. Its copies lack some clones; in the studies checked, an unresolved V gene accounts for under half of them, and the cause for the rest is not known. This sample lists just under 60,000 clones; roughly 90% were detected once. About 1.8% of the sample is held by the ten biggest clonotypes. CDR1 KGHSH and CDR2 LQKENI are derived from the germline V gene. Here V drops 5 bases and J drops 5 bases, and the junction holds 5 bases not matched to any gene. CDR3 length: 14 amino acids, cysteine to phenylalanine. The DNA shown is the 42-base CDR3, in frame from base 1. As regards this clone: What antigen it recognizes has not been identified. No base quality information exists; no much larger clone differs at one position.

Here the chain combines TRBV18 and TRBJ2-1; TRBD2 agrees with 8 junctional bases. The sample comprised PBMCs. The receptor was isolated from a man in his forties with colorectal cancer. The bases read TGTGCCAGCTCAGACAGCGGGGGAAACAATGAGCAGTTCTTC. It translates as CASSDSGGNNEQFF.